Shown below are 21 T cell receptor beta chains from a single sample sequenced in a study of prognosis after radiotherapy for stage I lung cancer. Amplicons of TCR beta CDR3 were generated from genomic DNA by two-round multiplex PCR. Primers specific to each TRBV and TRBJ gene were used in first-round PCR. MiXCR, run by TCRdb on the multiplex PCR reads, gives a single entry per CDR3 protein. This table has some 17,000 distinct CDR3 sequences, under 55% appearing once. Sequences were derived from PBMCs, sampled before or after stereotactic body radiation therapy (not recorded which). Every receptor here comes from a donor aged 50 or older with non-small cell lung cancer.

This clonotype was picked up many times. V usage is TRBV6-2 or TRBV6-3 and J usage is TRBJ1-2; a weak D match, TRBD1 (5 bases). Trimming cost V 1 base and J 8 bases, with 23 bases left between them. CDR3 size: 17 residues. Germline-derived CDR1 and CDR2 are MNHEY and SVGEGT. The CDR3 here is CASSYFPDSRGSWGYTF. The CDR3 bases are TGTGCCAGCAGTTACTTCCCCGACAGCAGAGGAAGTTGGGGCTACACCTTC.

This clonotype was picked up a small number of times. A much larger clone differs by one base, so this may be a read error. The J gene is TRBJ1-4, the V gene TRBV5-1; TRBD1 aligns across 7 bases. CDR1 and CDR2 from the germline V gene are SGHRS and YFSETQ. Trimming removed 7 bases from V and 14 bases from J; junction bases left unmatched: 17. The CDR3 totals 14 residues. CDR3 nucleotides: TGCGCCAGCGGCGAGAGGGGGCCACCAATCATGCTGTTTTTT. Residues: CASGERGPPIMLFF.

There are a few counts of this clonotype. This clone may be a read error of a much larger clone one base away. The chain combines TRBV6-5 with TRBJ2-7; 12 nucleotides agree with TRBD2. This CDR3 has 18 amino acids. Trimming took 2 bases from V and 1 from J; bases not matched to a gene: 9. CDR1 and CDR2 (germline): MNHEY, SVGAGI. CDR3 nucleotide sequence: TGTGCCAGCAGTTACGTGACTAGCGGGAGACCGCGGTCCTACGAGCAGTACTTC. It codes for CASSYVTSGRPRSYEQYF.

Details on this clonotype: A far larger clone is a single base away, which makes a read error likely. The rearrangement joins TRBV6-4 to TRBJ2-3; the D gene is possibly TRBD2 (5 bases). This CDR3 is built from 13 residues. Germline V gene sequence: CDR1 MRHNA, CDR2 SNTAGT. Deletions cut 3 bases from V and 4 bases from J, with 8 bases between. This CDR3 is CASSETGSDTQYF. The CDR3 region has the DNA TGTGCCAGCAGTGAAACGGGGTCAGATACGCAGTATTTT.

The J gene is TRBJ1-2, the V gene TRBV7-9; D not certain. The CDR3 has 16 amino acids. Trimming stripped 5 bases from V and 2 bases from J, with 18 bases between. The germline V gene encodes CDR1 SEHNR and CDR2 FQNEAQ (reference sequence). This CDR3 reads CASSHMASGINYGYTF. As DNA, the CDR3 is TGTGCCAGCAGCCATATGGCGTCTGGGATAAACTATGGCTACACCTTC.

Regarding this clonotype: One end of the junction does not line up with germline, which may come from a read error. This chain connects TRBV6-6 to TRBJ2-5, with D maybe TRBD2 (6 bases). The length of the CDR3 is 17 residues. Germline lookup yields CDR1 MNHNY and CDR2 SVGAGI (reference sequence). The CDR3 spells CACSYSRAGREEETQYF. The CDR3 DNA sequence: TGTGCCTGCAGTTACTCGAGGGCGGGGAGAGAAGAAGAGACCCAGTACTTC.

This clonotype was seen once. V gene TRBV4-3 combines with J gene TRBJ1-2; D perhaps matches TRBD1 (5 bases). V was cut by 4 bases and J by 1 base, with 16 bases left in between. The CDR3 loop spans 16 amino acids. Per germline, CDR1 LGHNA and CDR2 YSLEER. CDR3 in amino acids: CASSLSGGEGNYGYTF. The CDR3, as DNA: TGCGCCAGCAGCCTCAGTGGGGGGGAGGGTAACTATGGCTACACCTTC.

The chain recombines TRBV25-1 with TRBJ2-5, with a tentative D call TRBD2 (6 bases). Germline loops: CDR1 MGHDK, CDR2 SYGVNS. The CDR3 runs to 13 residues. V was cut by 5 bases and J by 7 bases, with 14 bases left in between. The DNA of the CDR3 is TGTGCCAGCAGTCTCTCGGGGGACCGGACCCAGTACTTC. Translating it yields CASSLSGDRTQYF.

At least ten counts were recorded for this clonotype. The chain combines TRBV5-4 with TRBJ1-4, with 8 bases aligning to TRBD1. The germline V gene encodes CDR1 SGHNT and CDR2 YYREEE (reference sequence). V trimming: 4 bases; J trimming: 10 bases; junction bases outside the gene matches: 9. There are 14 residues in the CDR3. The CDR3 bases are TGTGCCAGCAGCCCTGGACAGGGTATGGGAAAACTGTTTTTT. Encoded protein: CASSPGQGMGKLFF. The whole variable domain, remainder taken from reference TRBV5-4 and TRBJ1-4, is ETGVTQSPTHLIKTRGQQVTLRCSSQSGHNTVSWYQQALGQGPQFIFQYYREEENGRGNFPPRFSGLQFPNYSSELNVNALELDDSALYLCASSPGQGMGKLFFGSGTQLSVL.

At least ten counts were recorded for this clonotype. The chain carries TRBV5-1 and TRBJ2-3; D uncertain. This CDR3 is built from 16 residues. Germline CDR1 reads SGHRS; CDR2 reads YFSETQ. Trimming stripped 3 bases from V and 0 bases from J, with 14 bases between. The CDR3: CASSYGGRTSTDTQYF. For the CDR3, the DNA is TGCGCCAGCAGCTACGGCGGCAGAACCAGCACAGATACGCAGTATTTT.

The V call is TRBV7-2, the J call TRBJ2-5; 14 bases are a match to TRBD2. The CDR3 is 16 amino acids. Germline lookup yields CDR1 SGHTA and CDR2 FQGNSA. Losses at the gene ends were 5 bases for V and 6 bases for J; bases not matched to a gene: 8. CDR3 residues: CASSIGLAGGFKTQYF. CDR3 nucleotides: TGTGCCAGCAGCATTGGACTAGCGGGAGGTTTTAAGACCCAGTACTTC.

As concerns this clonotype: This could be a read error, since a much larger clone is one nucleotide away. V is TRBV7-7 and J is TRBJ2-4; 7 nucleotides align to TRBD2. The CDR3 length is 20 residues. The germline CDR1 and CDR2 sequences are SSHAT and FNYEAQ (reference sequence). This CDR3 reads CASSHPFCLREKFAKNIQYF. CDR3 nucleotides: TGTGCTAGCAGCCACCCCTTTTGTCTGCGGGAGAAATTTGCCAAAAACATTCAGTACTTC.

The table lists this clonotype with many counts. Since no conserved phenylalanine or tryptophan closes the CDR3, a read error is the likely cause. CDR3 in DNA: TGTGCCAGCAGCCCAGTCCGGGGGGGAAACACCGGGGAGCTGTTTTCT. This sequence encodes CASSPVRGGNTGELFS. The chain joins TRBV7-9 to TRBJ2-2, with TRBD2 matching over 8 bases. The CDR3 is made up of 16 amino acids. Germline CDR1 is SEHNR and CDR2 is FQNEAQ (reference sequence). The J segment lost 2 bases and the V segment lost 5 bases, leaving 7 bases of the junction unmatched.

About this clonotype: A far bigger clonotype differs at one base, so this is likely a read error. V usage is TRBV6-1 and J usage is TRBJ2-2; TRBD1 is a possible D gene (5 bases). CDR1 and CDR2 from the germline V gene are MNHNS and SASEGT. This CDR3 comprises 17 residues. The germline V and J ends were trimmed by 5 bases and 5 bases, with 21 bases remaining between them. This CDR3 is CASSLSTTVGRTGELFF. The CDR3 region has the DNA TGTGCCAGCAGTTTATCGACAACCGTGGGGCGAACCGGGGAGCTGTTTTTT.

V is TRBV27 and J is TRBJ2-1; 8 bases line up with TRBD2. Germline V gene sequence: CDR1 MNHEY, CDR2 SMNVEV (reference sequence). The length of the CDR3 is 16 residues. Trimming at V came to 7 bases and at J to 5 bases, leaving 13 bases not matched to a gene. CDR3 residues: CASNPVGAGENNEQFF. Written as DNA, the CDR3 is TGTGCCAGCAACCCAGTTGGAGCGGGAGAAAACAATGAGCAGTTCTTC.

This chain connects TRBV6-2 or TRBV6-3 to TRBJ1-6, with 7 bases aligning to TRBD1. The CDR3 sequence is 12 residues long. In germline, CDR1 is MNHEY, CDR2 SVGEGT. J gave up 11 bases and V 5 bases, and 3 bases lay outside the gene matches. CDR3 sequence (DNA): TGTGCCAGCAGTGGGACAGTCCCACCCCTCCACTTT. This encodes CASSGTVPPLHF.

This clonotype was observed at least ten times. The chain links TRBV15 to TRBJ2-3, with D maybe TRBD1 (6 bases). Trimming shortened V by 4 bases and J by 9 bases, and 17 bases separated the two germline ends. Looked up from germline, CDR1 is LNHNV and CDR2 is YYDKDF (reference sequence). The CDR3 extends over 14 amino acids. DNA for the CDR3: TGTGCCACCAGCAACCAGGACAGCCCCGCCACGCAGTATTTT. The encoded protein is CATSNQDSPATQYF.

As to this clonotype: Its ends do not fully match the called genes, so a read error is possible. The J gene is TRBJ1-2, the V gene TRBV27; no clear D gene. The CDR3 consists of 17 residues. Germline lookup yields CDR1 MNHEY and CDR2 SMNVEV (reference sequence). The CDR3 DNA reads as TGTGCCAGCAGTCCAGACAATGGGGTAGGGTTGTCCTATTGCTACACCTTC. It translates to CASSPDNGVGLSYCYTF.

A word on this clonotype: A much larger clone differs from this one at a single base, so this may be a read error. This sequence joins TRBV6-1 and TRBJ2-7; no firm D call. There are 13 residues in the CDR3. Germline values: CDR1 MNHNS, CDR2 SASEGT. CDR3 nucleotides: TGTGCCAGCAGCAGGTCAGTGTCCTCCGAGCAGTACTTC. Translation gives CASSRSVSSEQYF.

For this clonotype: A single base is all that separates this from a far larger clone, so a read error is likely. The chain joins TRBV5-1 to TRBJ2-1; D not resolved. Trimming took 0 bases from V and 10 from J, leaving 11 bases between them. The germline gives CDR1 SGHRS, CDR2 YFSETQ. There are 13 residues in the CDR3. The CDR3 region has the DNA TGCGCCAGCAGCTTGGAAGGTCCCTACGAGCAGTTCTTC. It is translated as CASSLEGPYEQFF.

This clonotype was detected ten times or more. The CDR3: CASSVFRGGGEKLFF. The CDR3 region has the DNA TGTGCCAGCAGTGTATTCCGTGGGGGTGGTGAAAAACTGTTTTTT. V and J are TRBV2 and TRBJ1-4; possible D gene TRBD1, 5 bases. The CDR3 runs to 15 residues. V gave up 4 bases and J gave up 7 bases, with 16 bases separating them. Germline-derived CDR1 and CDR2 are SNHLY and FYNNEI.